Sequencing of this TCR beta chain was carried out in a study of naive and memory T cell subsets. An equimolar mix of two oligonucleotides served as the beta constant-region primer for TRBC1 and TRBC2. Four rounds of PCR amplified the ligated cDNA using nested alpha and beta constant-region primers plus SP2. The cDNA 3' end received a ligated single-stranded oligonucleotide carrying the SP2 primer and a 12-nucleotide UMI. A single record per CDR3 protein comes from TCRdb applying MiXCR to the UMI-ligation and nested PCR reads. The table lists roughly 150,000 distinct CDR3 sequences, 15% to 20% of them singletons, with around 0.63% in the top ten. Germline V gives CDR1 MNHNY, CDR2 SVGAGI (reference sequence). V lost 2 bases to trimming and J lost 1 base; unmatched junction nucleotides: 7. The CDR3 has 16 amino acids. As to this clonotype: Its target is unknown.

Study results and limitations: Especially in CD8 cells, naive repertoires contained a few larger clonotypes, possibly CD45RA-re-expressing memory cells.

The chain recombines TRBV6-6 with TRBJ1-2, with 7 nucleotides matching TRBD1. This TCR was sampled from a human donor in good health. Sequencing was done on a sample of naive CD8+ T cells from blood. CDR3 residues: CASSYEGARGNYGYTF. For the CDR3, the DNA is TGTGCCAGCAGTTACGAGGGGGCGAGGGGTAACTATGGCTACACCTTC.